This T cell receptor (beta chain) derives from a study of Graves' ophthalmopathy and Graves' hyperthyroidism (dated by TCRdb to between 2017 and 2018). Background on the whole study: Peripheral blood was collected at initial diagnosis, prior to any treatment. In total, 135 blood samples were TCR-sequenced: under 45 ophthalmopathy, approximately 80 hyperthyroidism and some 17 hyperthyroidism-to-ophthalmopathy patients. TCR beta repertoire signatures were used to distinguish Graves' ophthalmopathy from Graves' hyperthyroidism and to predict progression to ophthalmopathy. To explore V-J signatures distinguishing ophthalmopathy from hyperthyroidism, a discovery set of about a hundred patients (roughly 45 ophthalmopathy, 57 stable hyperthyroidism) was enrolled. Following sampling, methimazole starting at 30 mg daily was administered to hyperthyroidism patients, and high-dose intravenous methylprednisolone was administered to ophthalmopathy patients. The 100 or so discovery patients were divided at random into training and test sets in a 7:3 ratio. In six hyperthyroidism patients, T-cell repertoires of thyroid tissue and blood were compared. For independent validation, a separate cohort was made up of approximately 19 hyperthyroidism patients plus 17 patients who later progressed from hyperthyroidism to ophthalmopathy. Study-wide findings and limitations: In validation, the model predicted ophthalmopathy progression with about 71% sensitivity and roughly 72% specificity; 12 predicted patients were CT-confirmed with GO in a median of 6.5 months. In cross-validation, the 13-signature model distinguished ophthalmopathy from stable hyperthyroidism with 87.88% sensitivity and roughly 81% specificity, while in the test set the corresponding values were around 79% and 71%. Most of the expanded thyroid clonotypes with a frequency above 0.001 were also detected in blood, and it was suggested that the thyroid immune response may be reflected by blood repertoires. No statistical method was used to predetermine the sample size, and group allocation was not hidden from the investigators.

On this clonotype: Which antigen it targets is not known. There are no base qualities to consult, and no much larger clone falls within one base.

For repertoire sequencing, the TCR beta CDR3 regions were amplified from RNA transcripts. A first-round RT-PCR used HTBI primers with the Qiagen OneStep RT-PCR kit, followed by a second-round multiplex PCR, size selection and purification. The libraries underwent paired-end sequencing with 100 bp reads on an Illumina HiSeq2000. The published analysis was carried out like this. SOAPnuke was used to process the reads, throwing out any read that had adapters, had uncalled bases, had a mean Phred below 15, or lacked an exact constant-primer or identifier match. COPE v1.2.5 was used to merge high-quality paired reads. Each unique nucleotide sequence was defined as a clonotype, and clonotypes were aligned to IMGT TRB V, D and J references with MiTCR v1.1. The analysis was limited to V-J combinations with a frequency above 0.0001, which together covered 99.2% of repertoires. For each V-J combination, a TCR clonal expansion and chaos score was defined as the ratio of F50 clonal expansion to chaos observed in the TCRdist matrix. Features were reduced by Welch's t-statistics and random forest to approximately 13 V-J combinations, which fed a naive Bayes classifier. The similarity between thyroid and blood repertoires was quantified using the Morisita-Horn index. TCRdb passed the public sequencing reads through fastp at Q25 and MiXCR, retaining productive beta sequences. Rows matching on CDR3 protein sequence are summarized as one entry with the most common DNA and genes. What appears here as the V and J calls and clone size reflects TCRdb's work, not the paper's. Within this sample are 450,000 or so distinct CDR3 sequences, with 13% to 15% of them counted one time only. The top ten clonotypes cover approximately 9.8% of the sample.

Ophthalmopathy patients had moderately to severely active disease, Clinical Activity Score of at least 3, NOSPECS grade of at least 4, and disease duration under 3 months. Anyone with other autoimmune diseases, uncontrolled infections, pregnancy or lactation was excluded from the study. Clinical symptoms, serum thyroxine, TRAb, thyroid ultrasound and orbital computed tomography were used for diagnosis. PBMCs were isolated from 10 ml of fresh peripheral blood by Ficoll-Paque density gradient centrifugation. Total RNA was extracted with Trizol reagent and quality-checked on an Agilent 2100 Bioanalyzer. V is clipped by 3 bases and J by 2 bases, and the sequence between their germline boundaries is 10 bases long. Via the germline V gene, CDR1 is MGHRA and CDR2 YSYEKL. There are 14 amino acids in the CDR3, from cysteine to phenylalanine inclusive. Only the CDR3 part of the read is kept: 42 bases, read in frame from the first base.

Input material: blood. This TCR was recovered from a woman aged 25 to 39 with Graves' ophthalmopathy. Donor details come from another sample of the same person, matched by shared clones. The chain couples TRBV4-1 to TRBJ1-1; possibly the D gene is TRBD1, per 6 matching bases. The bases are TGCGCCAGCAGCCATGGGACATCCAACACTGAAGCTTTCTTT. Its translation reads: CASSHGTSNTEAFF.